Listed below are T cell receptor beta chains from one sample, sequenced in a study of cytomegalovirus exposure and HLA in healthy donors. Assay: immunoSEQ multiplex PCR; the TCRdb copy retains only in-frame clones and omits some. The sample consists of about 190,000 clones, around 82% of them appearing once. The sequencing sample was made of PBMCs. These receptors all stem from a boy between 10 and 17 years old in good health and CMV-seronegative. Each CDR3 is given without its conserved first and last residue. Clone sizes are given selectively: once, few, many, or a class where the clone is expanded.

>TRBV5-1|few|TRBJ2-7
ASSLEGRTYEQY
>TRBV4-3|NA|TRBJ2-7
ASSQGGSSSYEQY
>TRBV27|NA|TRBJ1-5
ASRLTTGVRQPQH
>TRBV2|NA|TRBJ1-2
AGTGGSNYGYT
>TRBV6-1|NA|TRBJ1-6
ASSRTGTNSPLH
>TRBV9|NA|TRBJ2-7
ASSAIQGLAIEQY
>TRBV10-3|NA|TRBJ2-2
AIRGTGQGNTGELF
>TRBV5-1|NA|TRBJ1-2
ASSLGTGNGYT
>TRBV30|once|TRBJ2-6
AWSVKGSGANVLT
>TRBV7-7|NA|TRBJ2-5
ASSPRGQQETQY
>TRBV9|few|TRBJ2-2
ASRWGQAGELF
>TRBV11-2|few|TRBJ2-1
ASSLESGSSYNEQF
>TRBV4-1|NA|TRBJ1-2
ASSQGGQFYGYT
>TRBV5-6|NA|TRBJ2-7
ASSFPGQGGYEQY
>TRBV28|NA|TRBJ1-5
ASSPPGRVDNQPQH
>TRBV30|NA|TRBJ1-3
AWSARQLSGNTIY
>TRBV2|NA|TRBJ1-1
ASVGVPLEAF
>TRBV6-5|NA|TRBJ2-1
ASSPGLAIYNEQF